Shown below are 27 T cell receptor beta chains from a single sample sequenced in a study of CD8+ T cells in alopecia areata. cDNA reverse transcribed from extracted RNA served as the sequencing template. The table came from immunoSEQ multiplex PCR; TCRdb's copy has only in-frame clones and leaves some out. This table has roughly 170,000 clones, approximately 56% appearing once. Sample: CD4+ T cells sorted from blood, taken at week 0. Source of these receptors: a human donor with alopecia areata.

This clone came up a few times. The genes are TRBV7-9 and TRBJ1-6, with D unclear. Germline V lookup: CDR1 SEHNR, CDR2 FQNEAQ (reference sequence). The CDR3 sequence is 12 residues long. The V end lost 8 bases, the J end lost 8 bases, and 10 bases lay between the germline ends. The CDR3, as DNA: TGTGCCAGCCGGCCCGACCATTCACCCCTCCACTTT. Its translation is CASRPDHSPLHF.

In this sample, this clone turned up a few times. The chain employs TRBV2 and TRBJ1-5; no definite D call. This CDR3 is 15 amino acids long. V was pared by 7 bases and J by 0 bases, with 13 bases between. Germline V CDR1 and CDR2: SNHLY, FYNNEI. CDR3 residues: CASTGGGYSNQPQHF. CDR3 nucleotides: TGTGCCAGCACAGGTGGCGGGTATAGCAATCAGCCCCAGCATTTT.

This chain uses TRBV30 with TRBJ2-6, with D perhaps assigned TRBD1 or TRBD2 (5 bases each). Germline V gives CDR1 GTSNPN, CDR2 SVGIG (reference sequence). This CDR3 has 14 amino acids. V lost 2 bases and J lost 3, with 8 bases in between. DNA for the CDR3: TGTGCCTGGAGTCCAGGGAGTGGGGCCAACGTCCTGACTTTC. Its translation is CAWSPGSGANVLTF.

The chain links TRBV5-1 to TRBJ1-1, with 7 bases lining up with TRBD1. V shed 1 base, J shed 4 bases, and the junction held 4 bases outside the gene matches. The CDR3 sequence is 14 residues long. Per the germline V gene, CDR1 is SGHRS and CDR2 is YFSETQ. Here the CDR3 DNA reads TGCGCCAGCAGCTTGCAGACAGGGAGCACTGAAGCTTTCTTT. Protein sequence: CASSLQTGSTEAFF.

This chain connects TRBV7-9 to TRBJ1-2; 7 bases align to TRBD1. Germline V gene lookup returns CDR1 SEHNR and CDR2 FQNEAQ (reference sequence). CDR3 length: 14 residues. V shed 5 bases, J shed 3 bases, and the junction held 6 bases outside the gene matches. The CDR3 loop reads CASSRPGTDYGYTF. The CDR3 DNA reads TGTGCCAGCAGCCGCCCCGGGACAGACTATGGCTACACCTTC. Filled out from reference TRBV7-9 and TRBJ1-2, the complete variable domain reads DTGVSQNPRHKITKRGQNVTFRCDPISEHNRLYWYRQTLGQGPEFLTYFQNEAQLEKSRLLSDRFSAERPKGSFSTLEIQRTEQGDSAMYLCASSRPGTDYGYTFGSGTRLTVV.

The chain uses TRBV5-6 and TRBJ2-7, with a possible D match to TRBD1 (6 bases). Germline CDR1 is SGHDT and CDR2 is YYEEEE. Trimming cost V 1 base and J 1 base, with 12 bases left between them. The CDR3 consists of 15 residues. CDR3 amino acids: CASSLWTARSYEQYF. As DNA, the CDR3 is TGTGCCAGCAGCTTGTGGACAGCGAGATCCTACGAGCAGTACTTC.

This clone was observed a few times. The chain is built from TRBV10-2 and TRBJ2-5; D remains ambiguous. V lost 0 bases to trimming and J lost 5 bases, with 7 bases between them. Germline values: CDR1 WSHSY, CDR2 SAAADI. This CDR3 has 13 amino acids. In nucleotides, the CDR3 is TGCGCCAGCAGTGAGTCGGTGTTGGAGACCCAGTACTTC. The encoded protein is CASSESVLETQYF.

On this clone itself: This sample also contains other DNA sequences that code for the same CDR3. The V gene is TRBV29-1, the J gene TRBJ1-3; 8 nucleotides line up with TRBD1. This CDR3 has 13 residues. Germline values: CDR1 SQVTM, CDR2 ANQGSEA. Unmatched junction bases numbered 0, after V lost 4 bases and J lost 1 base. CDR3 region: CSVGTGSGNTIYF. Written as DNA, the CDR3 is TGCAGCGTTGGGACAGGGTCTGGAAACACCATATATTTT.

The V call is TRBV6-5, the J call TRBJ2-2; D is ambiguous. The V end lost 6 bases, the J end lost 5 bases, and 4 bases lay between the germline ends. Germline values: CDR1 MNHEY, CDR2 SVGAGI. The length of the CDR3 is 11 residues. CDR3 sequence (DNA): TGTGCCAGCAGCCATACCGGGGAGCTGTTTTTT. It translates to CASSHTGELFF.

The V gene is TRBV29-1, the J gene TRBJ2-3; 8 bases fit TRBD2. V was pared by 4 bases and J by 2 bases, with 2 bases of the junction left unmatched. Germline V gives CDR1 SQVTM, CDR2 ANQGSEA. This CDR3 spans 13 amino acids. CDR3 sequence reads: CSVGGGNTDTQYF. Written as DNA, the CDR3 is TGCAGCGTTGGCGGGGGGAACACAGATACGCAGTATTTT.

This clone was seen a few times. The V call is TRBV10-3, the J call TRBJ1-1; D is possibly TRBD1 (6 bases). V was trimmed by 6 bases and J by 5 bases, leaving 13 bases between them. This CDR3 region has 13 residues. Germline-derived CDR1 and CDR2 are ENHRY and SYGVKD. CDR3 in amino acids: CAIRKQGGTEAFF. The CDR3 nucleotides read TGTGCCATCAGGAAACAGGGAGGGACTGAAGCTTTCTTT.

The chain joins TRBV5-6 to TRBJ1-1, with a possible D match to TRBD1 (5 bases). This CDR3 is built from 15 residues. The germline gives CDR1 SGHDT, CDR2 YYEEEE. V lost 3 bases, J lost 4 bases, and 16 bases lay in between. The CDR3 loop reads CASSSPRGSTTEAFF. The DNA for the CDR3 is TGTGCCAGCAGCTCCCCCCGGGGGTCTACCACTGAAGCTTTCTTT.

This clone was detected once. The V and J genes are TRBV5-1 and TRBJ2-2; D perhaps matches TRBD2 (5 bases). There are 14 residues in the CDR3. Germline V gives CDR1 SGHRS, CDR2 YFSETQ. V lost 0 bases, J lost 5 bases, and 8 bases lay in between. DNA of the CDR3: TGCGCCAGCAGCTTGGCCGAGGGAACCGGGGAGCTGTTTTTT. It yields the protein CASSLAEGTGELFF.

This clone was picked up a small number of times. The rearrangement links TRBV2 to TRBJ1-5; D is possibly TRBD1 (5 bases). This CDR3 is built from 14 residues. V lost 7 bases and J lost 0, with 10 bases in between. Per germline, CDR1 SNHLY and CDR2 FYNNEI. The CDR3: CASKSTASNQPQHF. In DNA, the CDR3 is TGTGCCAGCAAATCGACAGCTAGCAATCAGCCCCAGCATTTT.

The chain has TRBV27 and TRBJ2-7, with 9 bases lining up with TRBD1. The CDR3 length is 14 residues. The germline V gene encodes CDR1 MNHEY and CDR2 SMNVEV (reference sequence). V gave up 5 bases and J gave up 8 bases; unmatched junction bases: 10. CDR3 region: CASSDPGQGGQQYF. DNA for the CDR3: TGTGCCAGCAGTGACCCGGGACAGGGAGGCCAGCAGTACTTC.

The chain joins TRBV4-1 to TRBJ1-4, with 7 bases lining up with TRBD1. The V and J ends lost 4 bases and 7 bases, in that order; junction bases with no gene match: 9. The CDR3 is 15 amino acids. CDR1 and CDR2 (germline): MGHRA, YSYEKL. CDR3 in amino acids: CASSLVDRAGEKLFF. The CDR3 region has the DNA TGCGCCAGCAGCCTCGTTGACAGGGCAGGTGAAAAACTGTTTTTT.

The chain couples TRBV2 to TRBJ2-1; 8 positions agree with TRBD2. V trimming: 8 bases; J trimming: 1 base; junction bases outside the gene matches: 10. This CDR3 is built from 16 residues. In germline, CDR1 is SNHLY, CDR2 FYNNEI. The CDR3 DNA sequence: TGTGCCAGCCTTCGGGGGGGGACGGTGTCCTACAATGAGCAGTTCTTC. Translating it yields CASLRGGTVSYNEQFF.

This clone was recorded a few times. The CDR3 DNA reads as TGTGCCAGCAGCTACAACCAGGGGGCCTCCTACGAGCAGTACTTC. Translating gives CASSYNQGASYEQYF. V and J are TRBV7-9 and TRBJ2-7; 8 positions match TRBD1. The CDR3 is made up of 15 amino acids. V lost 4 bases and J lost 0; bases outside the gene matches: 5. Per the germline V gene, CDR1 is SEHNR and CDR2 is FQNEAQ (reference sequence).

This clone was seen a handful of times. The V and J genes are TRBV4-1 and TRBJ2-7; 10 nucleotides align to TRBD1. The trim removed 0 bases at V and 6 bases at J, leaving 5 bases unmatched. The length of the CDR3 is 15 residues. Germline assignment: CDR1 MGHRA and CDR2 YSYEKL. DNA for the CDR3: TGCGCCAGCAGCCAAGAGGACAGGGGGAGAGGCGAGCAGTACTTC. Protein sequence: CASSQEDRGRGEQYF.

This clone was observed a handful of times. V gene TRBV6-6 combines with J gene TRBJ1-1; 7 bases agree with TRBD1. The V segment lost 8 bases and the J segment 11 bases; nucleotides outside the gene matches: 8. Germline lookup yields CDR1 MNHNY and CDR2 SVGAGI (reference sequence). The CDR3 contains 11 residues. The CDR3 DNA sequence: TGTGCCAGCGTTAGACAGGGTGCGGCTTTCTTT. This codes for CASVRQGAAFF.

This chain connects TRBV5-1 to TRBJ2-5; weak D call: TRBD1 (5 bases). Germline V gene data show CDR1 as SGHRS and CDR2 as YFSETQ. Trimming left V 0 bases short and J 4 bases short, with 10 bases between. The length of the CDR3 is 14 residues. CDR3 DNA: TGCGCCAGCAGCTTGGTAAATAGGGGAGAGACCCAGTACTTC. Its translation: CASSLVNRGETQYF.

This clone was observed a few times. CDR3 sequence reads: CASSRSNWAGGDEQYF. The CDR3 nucleotides read TGTGCCAGCAGCCGGAGCAATTGGGCAGGGGGAGACGAGCAGTACTTC. The genes are TRBV7-2 and TRBJ2-7; 7 bases are a match to TRBD1. The V gene's germline CDR1 is SGHTA and CDR2 FQGNSA. The CDR3 loop spans 16 amino acids. V lost 5 bases, J lost 5 bases, and 15 bases stayed unmatched.

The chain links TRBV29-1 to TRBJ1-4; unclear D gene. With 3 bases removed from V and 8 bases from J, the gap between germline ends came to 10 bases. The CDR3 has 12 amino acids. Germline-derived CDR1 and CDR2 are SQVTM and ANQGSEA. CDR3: CSVEDLGEKLFF. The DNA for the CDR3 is TGCAGCGTTGAGGATTTGGGGGAAAAACTGTTTTTT.

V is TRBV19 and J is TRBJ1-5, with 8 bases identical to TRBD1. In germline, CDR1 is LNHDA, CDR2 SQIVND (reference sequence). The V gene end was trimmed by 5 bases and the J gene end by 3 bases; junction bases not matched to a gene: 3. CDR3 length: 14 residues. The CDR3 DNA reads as TGTGCCAGTAGTCGGGACAGGCCCAATCAGCCCCAGCATTTT. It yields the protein CASSRDRPNQPQHF.

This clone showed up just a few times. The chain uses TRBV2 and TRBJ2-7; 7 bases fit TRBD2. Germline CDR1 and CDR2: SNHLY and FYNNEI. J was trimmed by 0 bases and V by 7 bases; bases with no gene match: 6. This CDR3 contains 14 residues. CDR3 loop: CASNGGGGSYEQYF. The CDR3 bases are TGTGCCAGCAACGGCGGGGGTGGCTCCTACGAGCAGTACTTC.

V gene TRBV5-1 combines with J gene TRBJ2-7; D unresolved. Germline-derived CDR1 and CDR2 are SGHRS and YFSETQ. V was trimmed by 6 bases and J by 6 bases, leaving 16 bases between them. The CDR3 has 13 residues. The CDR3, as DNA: TGCGCCAGCATGGGGATGCAGGTTGGCGAGCAGTACTTC. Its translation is CASMGMQVGEQYF.

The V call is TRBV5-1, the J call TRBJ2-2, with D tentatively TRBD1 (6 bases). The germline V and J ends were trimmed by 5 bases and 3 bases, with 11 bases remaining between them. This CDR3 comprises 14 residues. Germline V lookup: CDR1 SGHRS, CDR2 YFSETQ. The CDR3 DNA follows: TGCGCCAGCAGACCAGGGGCGGACACCGGGGAGCTGTTTTTT. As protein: CASRPGADTGELFF.